The 30 T cell receptor beta chains presented below share a single source sample, sequenced in a study of shared clonotypes between healthy human individuals. Clones were read by immunoSEQ multiplex PCR, and TCRdb kept only the in-frame ones, dropping some. The sample yields fewer than 850,000 clones, around 96% seen once. CD8 cells classed as naive were CD45RO-negative and positively selected for CCR7, excluding terminally differentiated effector memory CD45RA+ cells. Source material: naive CD8+ T cells sorted from blood. The receptors shown here come from a man aged 25 to 40 in good health.

This rearrangement joins TRBV5-1 to TRBJ2-5; 8 nucleotides line up with TRBD1. The V segment lost 2 bases and the J segment 1 base; nucleotides outside the gene matches: 1. The germline gives CDR1 SGHRS, CDR2 YFSETQ. This CDR3 region has 14 residues. CDR3 amino acids: CASSFGQGQETQYF. Written as DNA, the CDR3 is TGCGCCAGCAGCTTCGGACAGGGCCAAGAGACCCAGTACTTC.

V gene TRBV7-9 combines with J gene TRBJ1-2, with D tentatively TRBD1 (5 bases). Trimming pared 0 bases from V and 3 bases from J, leaving 14 bases between. Germline CDR1 and CDR2: SEHNR and FQNEAQ (reference sequence). The CDR3 is 16 amino acids. In DNA form, the CDR3 reads TGTGCCAGCAGCTTAGCCGGGGGAGCCGGGGACTATGGCTACACCTTC. It yields the protein CASSLAGGAGDYGYTF.

The V call is TRBV5-1, the J call TRBJ1-1, with D possibly being TRBD1 (5 bases). With 0 bases removed from V and 11 bases from J, the gap between germline ends came to 14 bases. This CDR3 has 13 residues. From germline, CDR1 is SGHRS and CDR2 YFSETQ. This CDR3 is CASSLDGARGAFF. CDR3 sequence (DNA): TGCGCCAGCAGCTTGGATGGGGCCCGTGGGGCTTTCTTT.

This clone was recorded only once. The CDR3 spells CASSIIARGQETQYF. CDR3 DNA: TGTGCCAGTAGTATCATCGCCAGGGGCCAAGAGACCCAGTACTTC. V and J are TRBV19 and TRBJ2-5; D is perhaps TRBD1 (6 bases). The CDR3 runs to 15 residues. Germline values: CDR1 LNHDA, CDR2 SQIVND (reference sequence). V lost 3 bases to trimming and J lost 1 base, with 12 bases between them.

The chain links TRBV27 to TRBJ2-2, with 12 bases lining up with TRBD2. The CDR3 spans 16 residues. V lost 3 bases, J lost 6 bases, and 5 bases stayed unmatched. CDR1 and CDR2 from the germline V gene are MNHEY and SMNVEV (reference sequence). CDR3 in amino acids: CASSLLLAGGPGELFF. Written as DNA, the CDR3 is TGTGCCAGCAGTTTGTTACTAGCGGGAGGTCCCGGGGAGCTGTTTTTT.

The chain is built from TRBV10-1 and TRBJ2-1; 11 positions match TRBD1. Trimming cost V 7 bases and J 6 bases; bases outside gene matches: 17. The CDR3 length is 18 residues. Germline CDR1 WNHNN, CDR2 SYGVQD (reference sequence). The CDR3 protein is CASIMAHSPGTGGNEQFF. The DNA of the CDR3 is TGCGCCAGCATTATGGCCCATTCTCCCGGGACAGGGGGCAATGAGCAGTTCTTC.

The rearrangement uses TRBV30 and TRBJ2-2, with D perhaps matching TRBD2 (7 bases). The V gene's germline CDR1 is GTSNPN and CDR2 SVGIG (reference sequence). Trimming cost V 8 bases and J 2 bases, with 12 bases left between them. The CDR3 totals 13 residues. The DNA of the CDR3 is TGTGCCGGGGGGGCGACCAACACCGGGGAGCTGTTTTTT. Its translation is CAGGATNTGELFF.

This chain connects TRBV29-1 to TRBJ1-1; unclear D gene. Trimming pared 5 bases from V and 4 bases from J, leaving 17 bases between. This CDR3 comprises 14 residues. Germline V gene data show CDR1 as SQVTM and CDR2 as ANQGSEA. In DNA, the CDR3 is TGCAGCGTTCAGAGTAAATTAGGATCCACTGAAGCTTTCTTT. This translates into CSVQSKLGSTEAFF. Complete variable domain (other parts from reference TRBV29-1 and TRBJ1-1): SAVISQKPSRDICQRGTSLTIQCQVDSQVTMMFWYRQQPGQSLTLIATANQGSEATYESGFVIDKFPISRPNLTFSTLTVSNMSPEDSSIYLCSVQSKLGSTEAFFGQGTRLTVV.

This chain's CDR3 is CASSLPTGESGAPYEQYF. Here the CDR3 DNA reads TGTGCCAGCAGCTTACCCACCGGTGAGTCTGGCGCACCCTACGAGCAGTACTTC. The V call is TRBV7-9, the J call TRBJ2-7; D is unresolved. The CDR3 is 18 amino acids. CDR1 and CDR2 (germline): SEHNR, FQNEAQ (reference sequence). V lost 2 bases and J lost 2, with 22 bases in between.

The rearrangement links TRBV4-1 to TRBJ2-3; tentatively, D is TRBD2 (6 bases). Between the trimmed V and J ends, which lost 3 bases and 6 bases, there was a span of 13 bases. Germline CDR1 reads MGHRA; CDR2 reads YSYEKL. CDR3 size: 14 residues. As DNA, the CDR3 is TGCGCCAGCAGCCAGGCCGACGGAGGGGATACGCAGTATTTT. Its protein product is CASSQADGGDTQYF.

V is TRBV11-2 and J is TRBJ2-7; perhaps TRBD2 as D (6 bases). CDR1 and CDR2 from the germline V gene are SGHAT and FQNNGV. CDR3 length equals 14 residues. Deletions cut 3 bases from V and 7 bases from J, with 16 bases between. The CDR3 region is CASSLERLREEQYF. The CDR3 DNA reads as TGTGCCAGCAGCTTGGAGAGGCTACGGGAGGAGCAGTACTTC.

The V and J genes are TRBV7-9 and TRBJ2-7; D is perhaps TRBD1 or TRBD2 (5 bases each). Germline-derived CDR1 and CDR2 are SEHNR and FQNEAQ (reference sequence). V dropped 5 bases and J dropped 3 bases, with 14 bases sitting between them. The length of the CDR3 is 14 residues. The DNA for the CDR3 is TGTGCCAGCAGCCCCCGGGGCCAGGACTACGAGCAGTACTTC. Translating gives CASSPRGQDYEQYF.

This clone occurred once. DNA for the CDR3: TGTGCCAGCAGTGTAGGACTAGATCATAATGAGCAGTTCTTC. This translates into CASSVGLDHNEQFF. The J gene is TRBJ2-1, the V gene TRBV27, with 7 bases fitting TRBD2. The CDR3 is made up of 14 amino acids. With 5 bases clipped from V and 7 bases from J, the junction kept 8 bases outside the gene matches. The germline gives CDR1 MNHEY, CDR2 SMNVEV (reference sequence).

This clone has only a few counts. The chain has TRBV7-9 and TRBJ1-3; the D is unclear. Trimming cost V 5 bases and J 2 bases, with 7 bases left between them. Germline CDR1 SEHNR, CDR2 FQNEAQ (reference sequence). CDR3 length: 13 residues. CDR3 loop: CASSAPPGNTIYF. The CDR3 DNA sequence: TGTGCCAGCAGCGCTCCGCCTGGAAACACCATATATTTT.

The chain employs TRBV7-9 and TRBJ1-3, with no clear D. V shed 5 bases and J shed 6 bases, with 14 bases lying between them. The CDR3 covers 14 residues. Germline V CDR1 and CDR2: SEHNR, FQNEAQ (reference sequence). CDR3 in DNA: TGTGCCAGCAGCCTTTTGGTACAAGAAAACACCATATATTTT. Translated: CASSLLVQENTIYF.

This clone showed up just once. The gene calls are TRBV7-6 and TRBJ2-7, with a possible D match to TRBD1 (6 bases). V was pared by 5 bases and J by 2 bases, with 16 bases between. The CDR3 totals 15 residues. CDR1 and CDR2 from the germline V gene are SGHVS and FNYEAQ. The CDR3 nucleotides read TGTGCCAGCAGCCCGACGTGGACAGAGACCTACGAGCAGTACTTC. Protein product: CASSPTWTETYEQYF. Looking up the rest from reference TRBV7-6 and TRBJ2-7 gives the full variable domain: GAGVSQSPRYKVTKRGQDVALRCDPISGHVSLYWYRQALGQGPEFLTYFNYEAQQDKSGLPNDRFSAERPEGSISTLTIQRTEQRDSAMYRCASSPTWTETYEQYFGPGTRLTVT.

The chain couples TRBV29-1 to TRBJ2-1, with unresolved D. CDR3 length: 17 amino acids. Germline V gives CDR1 SQVTM, CDR2 ANQGSEA. Trimming took 2 bases from V and 9 from J, leaving 26 bases between them. The CDR3 sequence: CSVEWRRDQDLVPEQFF. The CDR3 bases are TGCAGCGTTGAATGGAGACGCGATCAAGACCTGGTTCCTGAGCAGTTCTTC.

This rearrangement joins TRBV30 to TRBJ2-7; 9 nucleotides agree with TRBD2. After removal of 0 bases from V and 7 bases from J, the junction contained 7 bases not matched to a gene. The V gene's germline CDR1 is GTSNPN and CDR2 SVGIG (reference sequence). The CDR3 consists of 14 residues. The CDR3 spells CAWSVDSGSWEQYF. The CDR3 DNA is TGTGCCTGGAGTGTAGATAGCGGGAGTTGGGAGCAGTACTTC.

This clone was detected only once. CDR3 loop: CASSQDLGLSGTYEQYF. DNA of the CDR3: TGCGCCAGCAGCCAAGATCTTGGACTCTCGGGAACTTACGAGCAGTACTTC. The V call is TRBV4-3, the J call TRBJ2-7; D perhaps matches TRBD2 (5 bases). CDR3 length equals 17 residues. Germline V gene sequence: CDR1 LGHNA, CDR2 YSLEER. With 0 bases removed from V and 4 bases from J, the gap between germline ends came to 19 bases.

V gene TRBV27 combines with J gene TRBJ2-1; 9 bases are shared with TRBD2. The CDR3 length is 17 residues. Per the germline V gene, CDR1 is MNHEY and CDR2 is SMNVEV (reference sequence). Losses at the gene ends were 8 bases for V and 2 bases for J; bases not matched to a gene: 13. In DNA form, the CDR3 reads TGTGCCAGCGCCGAGAGAGGTCGACTAGCGGCCTACAATGAGCAGTTCTTC. This sequence encodes CASAERGRLAAYNEQFF.

This sequence joins TRBV9 and TRBJ2-3; D tentatively fits TRBD1 or TRBD2 (5 bases each). The CDR3 totals 18 residues. Per the germline V gene, CDR1 is SGDLS and CDR2 is YYNGEE. V lost 2 bases to trimming and J lost 3 bases, with 22 bases between them. Here the CDR3 DNA reads TGTGCCAGCAGCGTCTACCCTATAGGGGTTGAGGGAACAGATACGCAGTATTTT. The encoded protein is CASSVYPIGVEGTDTQYF.

This clone was picked up one time. This chain connects TRBV7-3 to TRBJ1-1; TRBD1 matches at 9 bases. The V gene's germline CDR1 is SGHTA and CDR2 FQGTGA. The CDR3 is 12 residues long. V dropped 5 bases and J dropped 9; count of bases not matched to a gene: 4. This chain's CDR3 is CASSNTGGQAFF. The DNA of the CDR3 is TGTGCCAGCAGCAATACAGGGGGCCAAGCTTTCTTT.

The chain combines TRBV7-6 with TRBJ1-5; D perhaps matches TRBD1 (5 bases). CDR3 length equals 17 residues. Germline V gene data show CDR1 as SGHVS and CDR2 as FNYEAQ. Trimming left V 3 bases short and J 7 bases short, with 22 bases between. The CDR3 sequence: CASSFSPGGTLGQPQHF. CDR3 in DNA: TGTGCCAGCAGCTTTTCTCCCGGCGGGACTTTGGGGCAGCCCCAGCATTTT.

The V gene is TRBV27, the J gene TRBJ2-3; TRBD2 matches 10 bases. CDR1 MNHEY and CDR2 SMNVEV come from the germline V gene (reference sequence). The CDR3 runs to 17 residues. J was trimmed by 1 base and V by 7 bases; bases with no gene match: 11. The CDR3 region is CASTSILAGRGTDTQYF. CDR3 in DNA: TGTGCCAGCACGTCTATACTAGCGGGAAGGGGCACAGATACGCAGTATTTT.

The rearrangement links TRBV28 to TRBJ2-2; TRBD2 matches 7 bases. This CDR3 spans 15 amino acids. The germline V gene encodes CDR1 MDHEN and CDR2 SYDVKM. V trimming: 3 bases; J trimming: 5 bases; junction bases outside the gene matches: 6. In DNA, the CDR3 is TGTGCCAGCAGTTTCCCTAGCGGCCAGACCGGGGAGCTGTTTTTT. Translating it yields CASSFPSGQTGELFF. Combining the CDR3 with reference TRBV28 and TRBJ2-2 gives the whole variable domain DVKVTQSSRYLVKRTGEKVFLECVQDMDHENMFWYRQDPGLGLRLIYFSYDVKMKEKGDIPEGYSVSREKKERFSLILESASTNQTSMYLCASSFPSGQTGELFFGEGSRLTVL.

This chain connects TRBV6-5 to TRBJ2-7; D possibly corresponds to TRBD1 (6 bases). V was cut by 7 bases and J by 5 bases, with 15 bases left in between. The CDR3 has 13 residues. CDR1 is MNHEY, CDR2 SVGAGI, per germline. CDR3 nucleotide sequence: TGTGCCAGCACCGACAGGAGGATTAACGAGCAGTACTTC. Its protein product is CASTDRRINEQYF.

The chain links TRBV15 to TRBJ2-1; D is possibly TRBD1 (6 bases). The CDR3 length is 19 residues. The V gene's germline CDR1 is LNHNV and CDR2 YYDKDF (reference sequence). V lost 0 bases and J 0 bases, leaving 18 bases between the germline ends. The CDR3 is CATSRDYRVQTRSYNEQFF. In DNA form, the CDR3 reads TGTGCCACCAGCAGAGATTACAGGGTCCAAACACGCTCCTACAATGAGCAGTTCTTC.

The V gene is TRBV12-5, the J gene TRBJ1-1; TRBD1 matches 10 bases. The V and J ends lost 4 bases and 2 bases, in that order; junction bases with no gene match: 7. This CDR3 has 16 residues. The germline CDR1 and CDR2 sequences are LGHNT and FRNRAP. The CDR3 bases are TGTGCTAGTGGTTGGGAGGGGACAGGGGACAACACTGAAGCTTTCTTT. It is translated as CASGWEGTGDNTEAFF.

This chain uses TRBV7-9 with TRBJ2-5; TRBD2 matches 13 bases. Germline CDR1 and CDR2: SEHNR and FQNEAQ (reference sequence). The CDR3 is 16 amino acids. V lost 10 bases and J lost 3; bases outside the gene matches: 11. In nucleotides, the CDR3 is TGTGCCATCATGGGACTAGCGGGGCCGGGGAAAGAGACCCAGTACTTC. Its protein is CAIMGLAGPGKETQYF.

The chain links TRBV5-1 to TRBJ2-3; D gene uncertain. Germline V CDR1 and CDR2: SGHRS, YFSETQ. The CDR3 spans 15 residues. V gave up 0 bases and J gave up 3 bases, with 11 bases separating them. The CDR3 bases are TGCGCCAGCAGCTTGGATGAGGTGGGGACAGATACGCAGTATTTT. Encoded protein: CASSLDEVGTDTQYF.